This T cell receptor beta chain stems from a study of blood T cells in healthy people across ages. This CDR3 comprises 13 residues. V lost 3 bases and J 3 bases, leaving 8 bases between the germline ends. As concerns this clonotype: Its antigen is not identified.

A J-beta primer mix and a sample-barcoded 5' primer were used in a second PCR of about 7 to 12 cycles. TCRdb fed the 5' RACE reads into MiXCR, producing one record per CDR3 protein. The table lists 600,000 or so distinct CDR3 sequences, roughly 20% of them singletons. General study results and limits: Age brought a roughly linear fall in TCR beta diversity measured per million T cells. Unsorted PBMC material precluded a definitive naive versus antigen-experienced comparison. Naive T cell percentage showed a strong correlation with the diversity of TCR beta.

The J gene is TRBJ1-2, the V gene TRBV12-3 or TRBV12-4; no definite D call. The clonotype was recovered from a man aged 65 to 85 in good health. Sequencing used blood. CDR3 DNA: TGTGCCAGCAGTTTTTTGTGGGACTATGGCTACACCTTC. This sequence encodes CASSFLWDYGYTF.